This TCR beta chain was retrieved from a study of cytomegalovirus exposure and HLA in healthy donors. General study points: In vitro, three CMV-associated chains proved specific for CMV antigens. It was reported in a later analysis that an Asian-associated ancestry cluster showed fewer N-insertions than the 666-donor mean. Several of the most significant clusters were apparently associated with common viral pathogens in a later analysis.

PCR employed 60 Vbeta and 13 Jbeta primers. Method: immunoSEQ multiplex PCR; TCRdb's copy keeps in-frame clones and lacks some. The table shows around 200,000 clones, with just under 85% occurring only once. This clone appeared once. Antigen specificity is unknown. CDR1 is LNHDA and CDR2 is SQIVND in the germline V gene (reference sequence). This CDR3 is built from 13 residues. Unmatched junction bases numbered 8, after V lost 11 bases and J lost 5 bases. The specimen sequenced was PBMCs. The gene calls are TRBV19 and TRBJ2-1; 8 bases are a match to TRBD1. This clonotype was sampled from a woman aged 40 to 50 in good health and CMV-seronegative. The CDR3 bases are TGTGCCTCTCGAGACAGGGGAAACAATGAGCAGTTCTTC. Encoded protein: CASRDRGNNEQFF.